This note documents a single TCR beta chain sequence. This clone was observed a handful of times. What antigen it recognizes has not been identified. Base qualities were left out, and no much larger clone turns up one base away. The sample is drawn from a study of cytomegalovirus exposure and HLA in healthy donors (dated by TCRdb to 2016 to 2017). Regarding the complete study: An earlier analysis of roughly 570 of the donors reported over 250 Gb of sequence data and 90 million to 120 million unique TCR beta sequences obtained from some 200 million T cells. An early release covering more than 500 HLA-typed donors comprised about 310 gigabases of sequencing data and approximately 80 million unique TCR sequences. Of the 398 genotyped donors, 75% to 85% were placed in the genetic ancestry cluster associated with self-reported Caucasian donors. The study aimed to test whether cataloging public T cell receptors could reveal signatures of past pathogen exposure. The T cell repertoires of about 700 subjects were profiled by immunosequencing and related to cytomegalovirus serostatus. Besides the first cohort of 666 subjects, a separate validation cohort made up of roughly 120 different subjects was used. To predict cytomegalovirus infection status, the study brought together high-throughput TCR immunosequencing, statistical association of individual TCRs with disease status, and machine learning. In a later analysis, previously published TCR beta repertoires from 670 or so donors were re-analyzed and high-resolution HLA genotyping was added so that TCR occurrence patterns could be studied. The later analysis used no new phenotypic data to find candidate immune exposures, relying instead on TCR beta sequences and their occurrence across donors. An earlier analysis of roughly 600 of the donors used high-throughput TCR beta sequencing to judge whether each TCR beta V gene segment behaved as functional or pseudogenic. Donor age, sex, ethnicity and CMV serostatus were compiled together with the repertoire data. A later genetic analysis used genome-wide SNP genotypes for about 65% of the roughly 700 donors, treating that subset as a discovery cohort. Every repertoire in the discovery cohort had been generated on one and the same sequencing platform. HLA typing included class I and class II loci at four-digit resolution. Typing coverage varied by locus: roughly 620-630 donors for A, B, C, DRB1 and DQB1; roughly 500 for DQA1; 600 to 610 for DPA1; more than 450 for DPB1. A handful of DR-DQ haplotypes were handled as single units for association and clustering because linkage in the cohort was strong. Among 300 to 500 genotyped donors of the cohort, an average of roughly 230,000 unique TCR beta nucleotide sequences was sequenced per donor, of which about 19% were non-productive.

Study-wide findings and limitations: A further reported finding was that TCR beta sequences accurately predicted the HLA-A and HLA-B alleles for most subjects in the first cohort. A later analysis associated approximately 17,000 TCR beta sequences with specific HLA alleles at a false discovery rate of 0.05. While some public TCRs were present in many individuals, most TCR sequences turned up only very rarely across donors. A later analysis found that most CMV-associated TCR beta chains appeared HLA-restricted, with HLA associations seemingly driven largely by CMV exposure. It was suggested by the authors that the approach could potentially be generalized to other disease states and immunological phenotypes. The sequencing pipeline was judged likely to have produced a cluster of highly shared sequence variants as a technical artifact. A later analysis found that HLA-associated TCR beta chains were more clonally expanded and had lower generation probabilities than equally common non-associated chains. Roughly uniform sequencing depth across donors was assumed in presence/absence analyses, although this assumption may not hold. A total of about 150 TCR beta chains were listed by the study as associated with cytomegalovirus. In an earlier analysis of about 540 of the donors, most TCR beta V segments were observed in productive rearrangements about 87% or about 30% of the time, broadly matching IMGT annotations. Because counts were too low, some 16 rarely observed V segments, including chromosome 9 orphons, were excluded from the earlier analysis of 587 of the donors. Only TCR beta chains were sequenced in this cohort, and the absence of alpha or paired-chain data limited detectable features. A later analysis reported that several top co-occurrence clusters appeared linked to parvovirus B19, influenza, CMV and Epstein-Barr virus. For the cohort, immune exposure information was limited to CMV serostatus. Compared with the roughly 720-donor mean, donors in an Asian-associated ancestry cluster had fewer N-insertions in productive TCRs, according to a later genetic analysis. In a later analysis, TCR association rates were found to vary across HLA loci, with the most associated TCRs seen for DRB1 alleles and the fewest for HLA-C alleles. In vitro tests confirmed that a few of the cytomegalovirus-associated TCR beta chains recognize cytomegalovirus antigens. Because HLA typing was missing for some donors at each locus, association tests included only the typed subset. A later genetic analysis associated a missense DCLRE1C variant with V-gene and J-gene trimming of TCR beta chains, and an independent cohort replicated the association. The classifier was reported to diagnose cytomegalovirus status with high specificity and sensitivity in both the original cohort and the validation cohort. The 87-base-pair reads could not distinguish some IMGT-functional V segments, including TRBV6-2 and TRBV6-3, so those segments were excluded. Strong co-occurrence of HLA alleles, especially DR and DQ, made assigning TCR associations to individual alleles difficult. Linkage disequilibrium might explain the correlated functional status among segregating V segments, but an unknown experimental factor could not be ruled out.

Preparation of the library involved the immunoSEQ multiplex PCR assay. The multiplex PCR relied on a mix of 60 forward primers for TCR Vbeta segments and 13 reverse primers for TCR Jbeta segments. Amplification of the CDR3 region of rearranged TCR beta genes was performed with a multiplex PCR assay on genomic DNA. The amplified TCR beta libraries were sequenced on the Illumina HiSeq System as 87-base-pair reads. In the original analysis: In a later analysis, tens of millions of unique TCR beta chains were counted across the 500 to 850 repertoires, and roughly 9.9 million of these chains were shared by at least two donors. Raw reads were error-corrected and collapsed into unique sequences with a nearest-neighbor algorithm that merged closely related sequences to remove PCR and sequencing errors. To assign V, D and J gene segments, CDR3 sequences were aligned to IMGT reference sequences. For a sequence to be retained, at least a six-nucleotide match to both a V gene segment and a J gene segment was required. A rearrangement was called productive if the CDR3 had no stop codons and remained in frame with V and J, and every other rearrangement was called non-productive. CDR3 was defined by IMGT convention, running from the second conserved V-encoded cysteine to the conserved J-encoded phenylalanine. In an earlier analysis of around 570 of the donors, sequences lacking an unambiguous match to a single V gene segment were excluded. In an earlier analysis of about 590 of the donors, a V segment was called functional when productive rearrangements were above 56.7%, and segregating when the standard deviation between donors exceeded 5%. To diagnose cytomegalovirus status from the catalog of TCR beta chain sequences, a statistical classification framework was built. In a later analysis, V and J genes were assigned by comparing TCR nucleotide sequences against IMGT/GENE-DB human TR gene sequences. Using the TCRdist pipeline, a later analysis assigned CDR3 sequences along with most-parsimonious VDJ recombination scenarios. A later analysis defined each TCR beta chain by its CDR3 amino acid sequence plus V-gene family, and excluded reads lacking a unique V-gene family. A later analysis removed several hundred highly shared, low-generation-probability nucleotide sequences to deal with suspected cross-contamination and a sequencing artifact. In a later analysis, a clonal expansion index was calculated for each public chain from normalized within-repertoire ranks of inferred template counts. In a later analysis, generation probabilities were computed using a VDJ recombination model fitted to out-of-frame rearrangements, and the results were checked against IGoR. Hypergeometric tests were used in a later analysis to score TCR-TCR, TCR-HLA and TCR-CMV co-occurrence, with a repertoire-size bias correction applied to the TCR pairs. To estimate false discovery rates, a later analysis permuted the HLA or CMV assignments 20 times. A later analysis grouped co-occurring TCRs with DBSCAN, adding TCRdist sequence similarity when clustering within HLA-allele-positive subsets. Co-occurrence clustering excluded repertoires with fewer than 30,000 or more than 120,000 public chains, plus five with anomalous nucleotide sharing. In TCRdb, the immuneACCESS table is reduced to in-frame sequences with V and J assigned. These tables do not hold every clone; where another copy was compared, an unresolved V gene accounts for under half, and the others remain unexplained. D and trimming were read from the DNA, whereas the V and J calls and clone size are those reported in that table. The sample table contains some 150,000 clones; only one count was recorded for 80% to 85% of them. The ten largest clones take up 3% to 3.5% of the sample.

The germline V gene sets CDR1 to MGHDK and CDR2 to SYGVNS. Taken from cysteine to phenylalanine, the CDR3 has 14 residues. Kept here is only the CDR3 DNA, which spans 42 bases and is read in frame from base 1. V is reduced by 6 bases and J by 3 bases, leaving a spacing of 14 bases between them. The cohort consisted of some 670 healthy bone marrow donors. At the time of sampling, every cohort member was nominally healthy, though immune exposures that went unrecorded were likely present. The donor tested CMV seronegative, placing the donor among the 350 to 400 seronegative members of the cohort. A peripheral blood sample was collected from each donor, and TCR beta sequencing was performed on peripheral blood mononuclear cells. Genomic DNA extraction from the blood cell samples was performed with the Qiagen DNeasy Blood Extraction Kit.

The chain couples TRBV25-1 to TRBJ1-1; TRBD1 is a possible D gene, resting on 6 matching bases. This receptor was taken from a male donor in good health and CMV-seronegative. The sample consisted of PBMCs. The CDR3 loop reads CASSHRERDTEAFF. Read as DNA, the sequence is TGTGCCAGCAGCCACAGGGAGAGAGACACTGAAGCTTTCTTT.